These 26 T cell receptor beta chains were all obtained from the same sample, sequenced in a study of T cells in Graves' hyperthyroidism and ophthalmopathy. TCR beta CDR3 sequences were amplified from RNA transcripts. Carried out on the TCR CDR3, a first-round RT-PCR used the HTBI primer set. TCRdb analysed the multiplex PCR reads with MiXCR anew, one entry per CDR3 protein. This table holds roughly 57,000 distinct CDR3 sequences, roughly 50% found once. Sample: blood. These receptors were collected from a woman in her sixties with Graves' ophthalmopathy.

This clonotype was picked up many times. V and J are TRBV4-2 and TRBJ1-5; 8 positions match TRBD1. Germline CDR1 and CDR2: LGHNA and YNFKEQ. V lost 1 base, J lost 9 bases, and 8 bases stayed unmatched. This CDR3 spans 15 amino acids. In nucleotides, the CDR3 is TGTGCCAGCAGCCAAGGGACAGGGATGGTTCCGCCCCAGCATTTT. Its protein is CASSQGTGMVPPQHF.

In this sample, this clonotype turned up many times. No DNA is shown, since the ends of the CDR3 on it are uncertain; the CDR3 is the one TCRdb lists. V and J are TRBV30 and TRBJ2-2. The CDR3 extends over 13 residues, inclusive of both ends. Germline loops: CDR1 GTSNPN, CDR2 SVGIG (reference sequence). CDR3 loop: CAWSVLLYGELFF.

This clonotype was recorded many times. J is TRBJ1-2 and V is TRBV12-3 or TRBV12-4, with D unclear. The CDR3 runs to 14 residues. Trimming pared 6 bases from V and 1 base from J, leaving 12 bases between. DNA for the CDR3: TGTGCCAGCAGGACCTCAAAGGGTAACTATGGCTACACCTTC. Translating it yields CASRTSKGNYGYTF.

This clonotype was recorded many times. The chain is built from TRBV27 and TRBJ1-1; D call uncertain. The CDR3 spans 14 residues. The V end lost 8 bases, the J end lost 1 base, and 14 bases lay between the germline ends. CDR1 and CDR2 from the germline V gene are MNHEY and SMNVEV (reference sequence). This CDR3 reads CASGALRGNTEAFF. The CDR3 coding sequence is TGTGCCAGCGGAGCCCTCCGCGGGAACACTGAAGCTTTCTTT.

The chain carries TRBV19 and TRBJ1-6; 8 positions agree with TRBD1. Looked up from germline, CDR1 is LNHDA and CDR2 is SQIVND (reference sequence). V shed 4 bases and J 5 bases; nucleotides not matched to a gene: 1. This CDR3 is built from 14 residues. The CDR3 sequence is CASSRDRNNSPLHF. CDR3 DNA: TGTGCCAGTAGTAGGGACAGGAATAATTCACCCCTCCACTTT.

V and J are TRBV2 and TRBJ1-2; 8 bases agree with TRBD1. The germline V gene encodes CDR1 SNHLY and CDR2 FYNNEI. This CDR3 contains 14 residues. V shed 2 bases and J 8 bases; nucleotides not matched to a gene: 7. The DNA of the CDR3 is TGTGCCAGCAGTGAACAGCGGGACAGGCCCGGCTACACCTTC. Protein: CASSEQRDRPGYTF.

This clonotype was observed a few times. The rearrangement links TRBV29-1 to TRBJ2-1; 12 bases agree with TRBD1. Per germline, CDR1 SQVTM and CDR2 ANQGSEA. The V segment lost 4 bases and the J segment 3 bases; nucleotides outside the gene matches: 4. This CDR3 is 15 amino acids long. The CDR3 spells CSVGRDRGRYNEQFF. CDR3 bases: TGCAGCGTTGGCCGGGACAGGGGGCGCTACAATGAGCAGTTCTTC.

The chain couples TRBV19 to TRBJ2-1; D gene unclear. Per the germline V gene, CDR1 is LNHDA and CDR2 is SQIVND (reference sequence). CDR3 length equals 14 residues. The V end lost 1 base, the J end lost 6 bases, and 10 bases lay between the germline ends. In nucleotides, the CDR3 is TGTGCCAGTAGTATAGCCAGGTCCGGCAATGAGCAGTTCTTC. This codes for CASSIARSGNEQFF.

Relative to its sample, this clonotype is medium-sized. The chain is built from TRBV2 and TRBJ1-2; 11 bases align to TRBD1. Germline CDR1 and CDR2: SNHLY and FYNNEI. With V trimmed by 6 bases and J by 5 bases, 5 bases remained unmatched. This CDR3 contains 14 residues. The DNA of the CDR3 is TGTGCCAGCAGGGGGACAGGGGGGAAGTATGGCTACACCTTC. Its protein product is CASRGTGGKYGYTF.

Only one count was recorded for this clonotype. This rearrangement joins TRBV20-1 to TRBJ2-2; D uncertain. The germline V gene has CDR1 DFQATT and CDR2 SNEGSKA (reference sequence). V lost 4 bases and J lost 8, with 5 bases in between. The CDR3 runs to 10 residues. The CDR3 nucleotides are TGCAGTGCTACCACAGGGGAGCTGTTTTTT. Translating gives CSATTGELFF.

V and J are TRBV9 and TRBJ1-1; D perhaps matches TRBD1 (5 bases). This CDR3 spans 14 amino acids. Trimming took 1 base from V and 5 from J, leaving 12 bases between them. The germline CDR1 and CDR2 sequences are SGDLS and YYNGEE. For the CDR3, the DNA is TGTGCCAGCAGCGTACTAGCGGGGGGGACTGAAGCTTTCTTT. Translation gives CASSVLAGGTEAFF.

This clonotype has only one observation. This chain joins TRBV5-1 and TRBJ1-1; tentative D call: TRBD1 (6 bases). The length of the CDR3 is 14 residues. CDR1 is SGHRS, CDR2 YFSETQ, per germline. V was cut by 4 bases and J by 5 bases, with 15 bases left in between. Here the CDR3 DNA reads TGCGCCAGCAGCGGGGGCAGGGATCAAACTGAAGCTTTCTTT. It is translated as CASSGGRDQTEAFF.

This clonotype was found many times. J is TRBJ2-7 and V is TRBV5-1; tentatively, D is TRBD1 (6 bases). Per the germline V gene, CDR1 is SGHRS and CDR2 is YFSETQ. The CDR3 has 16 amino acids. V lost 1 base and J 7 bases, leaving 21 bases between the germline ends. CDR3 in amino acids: CASSLLRTALPGEQYF. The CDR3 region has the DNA TGCGCCAGCAGCTTGCTCAGGACAGCTTTACCGGGAGAGCAGTACTTC.

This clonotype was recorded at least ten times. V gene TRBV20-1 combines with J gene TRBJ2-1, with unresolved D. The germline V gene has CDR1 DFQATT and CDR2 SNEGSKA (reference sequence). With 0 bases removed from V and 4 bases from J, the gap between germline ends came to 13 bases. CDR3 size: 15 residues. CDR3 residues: CSARDHVVEYNEQFF. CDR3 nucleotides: TGCAGTGCTAGAGATCATGTGGTGGAGTACAATGAGCAGTTCTTC.

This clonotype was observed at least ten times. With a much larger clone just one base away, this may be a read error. As DNA, the CDR3 is TGCAGTGCTCGAAGGTTGGAGCCGGAGACCTTCCAAGAGACCCAGTACTTC. Encoded protein: CSARRLEPETFQETQYF. The rearrangement joins TRBV20-1 to TRBJ2-5, with unresolved D. Trimming shortened V by 5 bases and J by 1 base, and 23 bases separated the two germline ends. Germline assignment: CDR1 DFQATT and CDR2 SNEGSKA (reference sequence). CDR3 size: 17 residues.

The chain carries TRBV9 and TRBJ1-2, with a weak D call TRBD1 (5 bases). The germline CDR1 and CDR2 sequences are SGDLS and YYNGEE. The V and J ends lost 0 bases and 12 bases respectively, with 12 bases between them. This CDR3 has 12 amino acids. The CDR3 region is CASSVAPQGDTF. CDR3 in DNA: TGTGCCAGCAGCGTAGCTCCCCAGGGCGACACCTTC.

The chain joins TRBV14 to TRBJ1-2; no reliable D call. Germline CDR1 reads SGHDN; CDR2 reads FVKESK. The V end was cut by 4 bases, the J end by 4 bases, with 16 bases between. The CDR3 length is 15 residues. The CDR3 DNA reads TGTGCCAGCAGCCGAGCAGACAAGGGCCCCTATGGCTACACCTTC. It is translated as CASSRADKGPYGYTF.

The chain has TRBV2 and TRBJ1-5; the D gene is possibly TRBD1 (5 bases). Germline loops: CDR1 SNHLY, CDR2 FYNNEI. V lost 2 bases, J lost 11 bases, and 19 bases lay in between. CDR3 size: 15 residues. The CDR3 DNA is TGTGCCAGCAGTGAACTAGCGGGGGAGCAAGAGACCCAGCATTTT. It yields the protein CASSELAGEQETQHF.

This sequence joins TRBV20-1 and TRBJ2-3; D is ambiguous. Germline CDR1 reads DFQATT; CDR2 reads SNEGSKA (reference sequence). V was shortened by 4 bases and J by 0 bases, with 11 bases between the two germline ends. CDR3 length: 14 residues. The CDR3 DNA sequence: TGCAGTGCTACGGTAGACGCTAGCACAGATACGCAGTATTTT. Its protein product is CSATVDASTDTQYF.

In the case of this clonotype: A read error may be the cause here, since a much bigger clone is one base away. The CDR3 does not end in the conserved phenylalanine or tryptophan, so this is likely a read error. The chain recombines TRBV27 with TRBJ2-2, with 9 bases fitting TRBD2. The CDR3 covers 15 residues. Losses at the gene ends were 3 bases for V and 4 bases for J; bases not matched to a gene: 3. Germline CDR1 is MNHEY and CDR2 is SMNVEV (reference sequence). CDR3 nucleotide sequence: TGTGCCAGCAGTTTTGGCGGGAGGGGCACCGGGGAGCTGTTTTGT. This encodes CASSFGGRGTGELFC.

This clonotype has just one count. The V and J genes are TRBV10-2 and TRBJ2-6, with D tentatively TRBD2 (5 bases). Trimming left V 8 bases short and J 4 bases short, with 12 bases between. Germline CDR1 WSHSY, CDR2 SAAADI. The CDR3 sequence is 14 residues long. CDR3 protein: CASARGTGANVLTF. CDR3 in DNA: TGCGCCAGCGCACGGGGAACCGGGGCCAACGTCCTGACTTTC.

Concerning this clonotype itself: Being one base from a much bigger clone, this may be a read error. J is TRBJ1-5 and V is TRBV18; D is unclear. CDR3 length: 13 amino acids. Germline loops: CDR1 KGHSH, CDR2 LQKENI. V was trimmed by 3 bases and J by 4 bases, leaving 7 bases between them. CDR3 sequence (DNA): TGTGCCAGCTCACCGATAGAGAATCAGCCCCAGCATTTT. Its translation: CASSPIENQPQHF. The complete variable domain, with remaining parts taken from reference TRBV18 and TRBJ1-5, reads NAGVMQNPRHLVRRRGQEARLRCSPMKGHSHVYWYRQLPEEGLKFMVYLQKENIIDESGMPKERFSAEFPKEGPSILRIQQVVRGDSAAYFCASSPIENQPQHFGDGTRLSIL.

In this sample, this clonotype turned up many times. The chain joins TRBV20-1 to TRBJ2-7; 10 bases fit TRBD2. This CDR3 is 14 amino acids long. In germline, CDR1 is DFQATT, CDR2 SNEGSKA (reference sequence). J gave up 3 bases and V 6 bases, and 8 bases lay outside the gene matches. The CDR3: CSARETSGFYEQYF. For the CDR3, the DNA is TGCAGTGCCCGAGAGACTAGCGGGTTCTACGAGCAGTACTTC.

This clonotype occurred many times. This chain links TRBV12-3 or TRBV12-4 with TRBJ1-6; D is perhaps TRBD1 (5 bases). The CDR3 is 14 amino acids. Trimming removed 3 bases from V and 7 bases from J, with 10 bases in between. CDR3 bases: TGTGCCAGCAGTTTCGCCCGGGGGAATTCACCCCTCCACTTT. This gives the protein CASSFARGNSPLHF.

CDR3 in amino acids: CASIDGGLAEYEQYF. The CDR3 region has the DNA TGCGCCAGCATCGACGGGGGACTAGCGGAGTACGAGCAGTACTTC. This chain uses TRBV10-2 with TRBJ2-7; 11 bases align to TRBD2. Losses at the gene ends were 7 bases for V and 4 bases for J; bases not matched to a gene: 9. Germline V CDR1 and CDR2: WSHSY, SAAADI. The CDR3 has 15 amino acids.

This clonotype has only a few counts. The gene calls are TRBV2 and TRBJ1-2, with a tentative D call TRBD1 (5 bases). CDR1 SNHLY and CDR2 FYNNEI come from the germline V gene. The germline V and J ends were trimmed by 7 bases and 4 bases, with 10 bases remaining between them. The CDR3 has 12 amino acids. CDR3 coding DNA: TGTGCCAGCACAATCGGGACCTATGGCTACACCTTC. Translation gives CASTIGTYGYTF. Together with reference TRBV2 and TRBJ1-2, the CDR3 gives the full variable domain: EPEVTQTPSHQVTQMGQEVILRCVPISNHLYFYWYRQILGQKVEFLVSFYNNEISEKSEIFDDQFSVERPDGSNFTLKIRSTKLEDSAMYFCASTIGTYGYTFGSGTRLTVV.